The next 6 T cell receptor beta chains were all read from a single sample in a study of post-analysis software for immune sequencing data. Overall study findings and caveats: Roughly 5 TRBV segments (TRBV5-6, TRBV5-1 and TRBV20-1 among them) occurred more frequently in patients than in controls.

cDNA libraries of TCR beta carried unique molecular identifiers. TCRdb recomputed calls from the PCR reads with MiXCR, one row per CDR3 protein. The sample shows 250,000 to 300,000 distinct CDR3 sequences, 35% to 45% of them seen only once. Their antigens are not known. The source material was blood. Receptor source: a girl between 5 and 17 years old with multiple sclerosis.

Of note for this clonotype: At one boundary the junction diverges from the germline segment, which might be a read error. V and J are TRBV5-1 and TRBJ1-6; 8 nucleotides agree with TRBD1. This CDR3 is 15 amino acids long. The germline gives CDR1 SGHRS, CDR2 YFSETQ. The CDR3 protein is CASSFTGQGGSPPHF. CDR3 sequence (DNA): TGCGCCAGCAGCTTTACCGGACAGGGTGGGTCACCCCCCCACTTT.

This clonotype has at least ten counts. The chain uses TRBV7-9 and TRBJ1-2; tentatively, D is TRBD1 (5 bases). V lost 5 bases, J lost 8 bases, and 15 bases lay in between. Germline CDR1 and CDR2: SEHNR and FQNEAQ (reference sequence). There are 13 residues in the CDR3. The CDR3 here is CASSKGTARGYTF. CDR3 DNA: TGTGCCAGCAGCAAAGGGACGGCGAGGGGCTACACCTTC.

At least ten counts were recorded for this clonotype. The V call is TRBV28, the J call TRBJ2-6; D is uncertain. The germline gives CDR1 MDHEN, CDR2 SYDVKM. The V end lost 7 bases, the J end lost 2 bases, and 6 bases lay between the germline ends. The CDR3 runs to 13 residues. CDR3 sequence reads: CASKEAGANVLTF. CDR3 coding DNA: TGTGCCAGCAAAGAAGCTGGGGCCAACGTCCTGACTTTC. The whole variable domain, filled in from reference TRBV28 and TRBJ2-6, reads DVKVTQSSRYLVKRTGEKVFLECVQDMDHENMFWYRQDPGLGLRLIYFSYDVKMKEKGDIPEGYSVSREKKERFSLILESASTNQTSMYLCASKEAGANVLTFGAGSRLTVL.

Many counts were recorded for this clonotype. This rearrangement joins TRBV4-2 to TRBJ1-2; possibly TRBD1 for D (6 bases). The CDR3 runs to 12 residues. Germline CDR1 reads LGHNA; CDR2 reads YNFKEQ. V was pared by 9 bases and J by 4 bases, with 12 bases between. CDR3 coding DNA: TGTGCCAGTGGACAGCAAAGCTATGGCTACACCTTC. Protein sequence: CASGQQSYGYTF.

This clonotype has ten or more counts. This chain uses TRBV20-1 with TRBJ2-1; D is perhaps TRBD1 (8 bases). Germline V gene sequence: CDR1 DFQATT, CDR2 SNEGSKA (reference sequence). Trimming stripped 1 base from V and 9 bases from J, with 19 bases between. The CDR3 is 15 amino acids. CDR3: CSARVGGVDRGEQFF. The CDR3 DNA follows: TGCAGTGCTAGAGTAGGGGGGGTCGACAGGGGTGAGCAGTTCTTC.

This clonotype showed up just a few times. This chain links TRBV6-6 with TRBJ2-7, with 8 bases lining up with TRBD2. This CDR3 has 14 residues. In germline, CDR1 is MNHNY, CDR2 SVGAGI (reference sequence). Losses at the gene ends were 6 bases for V and 2 bases for J; bases not matched to a gene: 6. The CDR3 DNA reads as TGTGCCAGCAGCCCCACGCGGGGGGCCTACGAGCAGTACTTC. The encoded protein is CASSPTRGAYEQYF.